The 23 T cell receptor beta chains in this list originate from one sample, sequenced in a study of T cells after somatic rescue of genetic block. Data came from immunoSEQ multiplex PCR; TCRdb stores just in-frame clones and leaves some out. The sample lists more than 70,000 clones; 90% were seen once. The specimen was peripheral blood mononuclear cells (PBMCs). The receptors stem from a young woman.

V and J are TRBV5-1 and TRBJ1-1; D unresolved. Trimming left V 4 bases short and J 1 base short, with 14 bases between. Germline-derived CDR1 and CDR2 are SGHRS and YFSETQ. The CDR3 runs 15 residues. CDR3 DNA sequence: TGCGCCAGCAGCCCTGAGGATCATAGGAACACTGAAGCTTTCTTT. Protein sequence: CASSPEDHRNTEAFF.

J is TRBJ2-7 and V is TRBV13, with D unresolved. CDR1 PRHDT and CDR2 FYEKMQ come from the germline V gene (reference sequence). V gave up 1 base and J gave up 1 base, with 11 bases separating them. CDR3 length: 15 residues. CDR3 protein: CASSLESVVSYEQYF. The CDR3 DNA sequence: TGTGCCAGCAGCTTAGAGTCAGTAGTTTCCTACGAGCAGTACTTC.

The sample holds a few counts of this clone. V usage is TRBV30 and J usage is TRBJ1-1, with D unclear. Germline loops: CDR1 GTSNPN, CDR2 SVGIG (reference sequence). CDR3 size: 13 residues. Trimming took 0 bases from V and 4 from J, leaving 9 bases between them. CDR3 sequence (DNA): TGTGCCTGGAGTGTCGGCTGGGGCACTGAAGCTTTCTTT. This gives the protein CAWSVGWGTEAFF.

CDR3 residues: CASSLNTGTHTDTQYF. In DNA form, the CDR3 reads TGCGCCAGCAGCTTGAATACGGGGACCCACACAGATACGCAGTATTTT. The chain employs TRBV5-1 and TRBJ2-3; D tentatively reads TRBD1 or TRBD2 (5 bases each). The ends were cut back, 1 base at V and 2 bases at J, with 14 bases in the middle. This CDR3 is built from 16 residues. Per the germline V gene, CDR1 is SGHRS and CDR2 is YFSETQ. Full variable domain (outside the CDR3, taken from reference TRBV5-1 and TRBJ2-3): KAGVTQTPRYLIKTRGQQVTLSCSPISGHRSVSWYQQTPGQGLQFLFEYFSETQRNKGNFPGRFSGRQFSNSRSEMNVSTLELGDSALYLCASSLNTGTHTDTQYFGPGTRLTVL.

The chain joins TRBV7-2 to TRBJ2-7; D call uncertain. The CDR3 is 14 residues long. The germline gives CDR1 SGHTA, CDR2 FQGNSA. Trimming stripped 5 bases from V and 3 bases from J, with 14 bases between. CDR3 sequence reads: CASSPPSGYYEQYF. The CDR3 bases are TGTGCCAGCAGCCCCCCCTCCGGATACTACGAGCAGTACTTC.

This sequence joins TRBV29-1 and TRBJ1-4, with D unclear. V lost 4 bases and J 3 bases, leaving 6 bases between the germline ends. The CDR3 has 12 residues. Germline V gene data show CDR1 as SQVTM and CDR2 as ANQGSEA. The CDR3 nucleotides are TGCAGCGTTGGTATATCTAATGAAAAACTGTTTTTT. Residues: CSVGISNEKLFF.

This clone was counted a single time. The chain combines TRBV5-6 with TRBJ1-1; no definite D call. Germline CDR1 is SGHDT and CDR2 is YYEEEE. V was pared by 0 bases and J by 5 bases, with 8 bases between. This CDR3 has 13 residues. The CDR3 DNA reads as TGTGCCAGCAGCTTGGATATGGGTACTGAAGCTTTCTTT. Protein: CASSLDMGTEAFF.

The V call is TRBV5-5, the J call TRBJ2-1, with a possible D match to TRBD2 (6 bases). V lost 0 bases, J lost 8 bases, and 12 bases lay in between. This CDR3 has 14 amino acids. Germline V gene lookup returns CDR1 SGHKS and CDR2 YYEKEE (reference sequence). CDR3 DNA sequence: TGTGCCAGCAGCTTGGCGGGAGATCTTTATGAGCAGTTCTTC. Translation: CASSLAGDLYEQFF.

The chain employs TRBV28 and TRBJ1-5; D is ambiguous. Germline values: CDR1 MDHEN, CDR2 SYDVKM. CDR3 length: 12 residues. The V gene lost 5 bases and the J gene lost 5 bases, with 7 bases spanning the gap. CDR3 in DNA: TGTGCCAGCAGTCTCCAGGATCAGCCCCAGCATTTT. Translated: CASSLQDQPQHF.

The CDR3 sequence is CASSFQISTDTQYF. The CDR3 bases are TGTGCCAGCAGCTTCCAGATATCTACAGATACGCAGTATTTT. The chain has TRBV7-9 and TRBJ2-3; unclear D gene. CDR1 is SEHNR, CDR2 FQNEAQ, per germline (reference sequence). V lost 3 bases to trimming and J lost 3 bases, with 10 bases between them. The length of the CDR3 is 14 residues.

The chain has TRBV11-3 and TRBJ2-5; the match to TRBD2 covers 8 bases. The CDR3 totals 16 residues. Germline V gene sequence: CDR1 SGHNT, CDR2 YENEEA. Unmatched junction bases numbered 6, after V lost 1 base and J lost 2 bases. The DNA for the CDR3 is TGTGCCAGCAGCTTAGGTTTTCGCGGGAGGCAAGAGACCCAGTACTTC. Its protein product is CASSLGFRGRQETQYF.

V usage is TRBV10-3 and J usage is TRBJ2-1; TRBD2 agrees at 11 bases. V gave up 4 bases and J gave up 7 bases; unmatched junction bases: 6. Germline V lookup: CDR1 ENHRY, CDR2 SYGVKD. This CDR3 spans 15 amino acids. The CDR3 sequence: CAISGLAGGNNEQFF. The CDR3 bases are TGTGCCATCAGTGGCCTAGCGGGAGGTAATAATGAGCAGTTCTTC.

This clone has only a few counts. This rearrangement joins TRBV5-4 to TRBJ1-1, with D possibly matching TRBD1 (5 bases). Germline V lookup: CDR1 SGHNT, CDR2 YYREEE (reference sequence). The CDR3 loop spans 14 amino acids. V gave up 0 bases and J gave up 1 base, with 7 bases separating them. The CDR3 sequence is CASSLVGGNTEAFF. The CDR3 coding sequence is TGTGCCAGCAGCTTGGTTGGGGGGAACACTGAAGCTTTCTTT.

The CDR3 loop reads CASSQALYGYTF. The CDR3 DNA follows: TGTGCCAGCAGCCAGGCCCTCTATGGCTACACCTTC. The rearrangement uses TRBV7-2 and TRBJ1-2; the D is unclear. The ends were cut back, 5 bases at V and 4 bases at J, with 8 bases in the middle. The length of the CDR3 is 12 residues. The V gene's germline CDR1 is SGHTA and CDR2 FQGNSA.

CDR3 sequence (DNA): TGTGCCAGCAGCATCCTCCGGGACAGGGGTCGGATTCAGTACTTC. Residues: CASSILRDRGRIQYF. V and J are TRBV11-2 and TRBJ2-4, with 10 bases lining up with TRBD1. With V trimmed by 5 bases and J by 10 bases, 11 bases remained unmatched. The germline V gene encodes CDR1 SGHAT and CDR2 FQNNGV. This CDR3 has 15 residues.

The V gene is TRBV27, the J gene TRBJ2-7; 7 bases are a match to TRBD2. Unmatched junction bases numbered 8, after V lost 11 bases and J lost 4 bases. In germline, CDR1 is MNHEY, CDR2 SMNVEV (reference sequence). The CDR3 is 12 residues long. CDR3: CAAGRGRYEQYF. In nucleotides, the CDR3 is TGTGCCGCCGGGCGGGGGAGGTACGAGCAGTACTTC.

This clone turned up a few times. The chain uses TRBV29-1 and TRBJ1-1; a possible D gene is TRBD1 (5 bases). Trimming pared 3 bases from V and 1 base from J, leaving 6 bases between. Germline CDR1 reads SQVTM; CDR2 reads ANQGSEA. The CDR3 length is 12 residues. The CDR3 protein is CSVDRANTEAFF. CDR3 in DNA: TGCAGCGTTGACAGGGCGAACACTGAAGCTTTCTTT.

V and J are TRBV6-5 and TRBJ2-1; D perhaps matches TRBD1 (6 bases). The V gene lost 2 bases and the J gene lost 6 bases, with 11 bases spanning the gap. CDR3 length equals 14 residues. From germline, CDR1 is MNHEY and CDR2 SVGAGI. As DNA, the CDR3 is TGTGCCAGCAGTTACGGGGGACAACTCAATGAGCAGTTCTTC. It encodes CASSYGGQLNEQFF.

This clone occurred many times. The chain joins TRBV2 to TRBJ1-5; 8 nucleotides align to TRBD1. The CDR3 loop spans 14 amino acids. Germline lookup yields CDR1 SNHLY and CDR2 FYNNEI. V trimming: 6 bases; J trimming: 3 bases; junction bases outside the gene matches: 4. In DNA form, the CDR3 reads TGTGCCAGCAGCCAGACAGGGGACAATCAGCCCCAGCATTTT. This translates into CASSQTGDNQPQHF. Full variable domain (rest looked up from reference TRBV2 and TRBJ1-5): EPEVTQTPSHQVTQMGQEVILRCVPISNHLYFYWYRQILGQKVEFLVSFYNNEISEKSEIFDDQFSVERPDGSNFTLKIRSTKLEDSAMYFCASSQTGDNQPQHFGDGTRLSIL.

The V call is TRBV2, the J call TRBJ2-7; 9 bases are a match to TRBD1. The V segment lost 7 bases and the J segment 4 bases; nucleotides outside the gene matches: 8. Per germline, CDR1 SNHLY and CDR2 FYNNEI. CDR3 length equals 14 residues. The CDR3 region is CASKQGQGRYEQYF. The CDR3 bases are TGTGCCAGCAAACAGGGACAGGGTCGTTACGAGCAGTACTTC.

The chain uses TRBV6-1 and TRBJ2-1, with 14 positions matching TRBD2. CDR3 length: 15 amino acids. The V gene end was trimmed by 6 bases and the J gene end by 10 bases; junction bases not matched to a gene: 8. Germline V lookup: CDR1 MNHNS, CDR2 SASEGT. This CDR3 reads CASRVGLAGVREQFF. Written as DNA, the CDR3 is TGTGCCAGCAGGGTGGGACTAGCGGGAGTTCGGGAGCAGTTCTTC.

CDR3 bases: TGTGCCAGCAGCCGGCAGGGGAATGAGCAGTTCTTC. It yields the protein CASSRQGNEQFF. V is TRBV7-9 and J is TRBJ2-1; weak D call: TRBD1 (6 bases). Germline lookup yields CDR1 SEHNR and CDR2 FQNEAQ (reference sequence). V was clipped by 5 bases and J by 7 bases, with 9 bases between them. CDR3 length: 12 residues.

The V gene is TRBV7-9, the J gene TRBJ2-1, with D perhaps TRBD1 (7 bases). This CDR3 is 19 amino acids long. The germline V gene encodes CDR1 SEHNR and CDR2 FQNEAQ (reference sequence). Trimming removed 5 bases at V and 5 bases at J, with 28 bases between. The CDR3 sequence is CASSPPGQQKGGLHNEQFF. In nucleotides, the CDR3 is TGTGCCAGCAGCCCCCCGGGACAGCAAAAGGGGGGCCTACACAATGAGCAGTTCTTC.